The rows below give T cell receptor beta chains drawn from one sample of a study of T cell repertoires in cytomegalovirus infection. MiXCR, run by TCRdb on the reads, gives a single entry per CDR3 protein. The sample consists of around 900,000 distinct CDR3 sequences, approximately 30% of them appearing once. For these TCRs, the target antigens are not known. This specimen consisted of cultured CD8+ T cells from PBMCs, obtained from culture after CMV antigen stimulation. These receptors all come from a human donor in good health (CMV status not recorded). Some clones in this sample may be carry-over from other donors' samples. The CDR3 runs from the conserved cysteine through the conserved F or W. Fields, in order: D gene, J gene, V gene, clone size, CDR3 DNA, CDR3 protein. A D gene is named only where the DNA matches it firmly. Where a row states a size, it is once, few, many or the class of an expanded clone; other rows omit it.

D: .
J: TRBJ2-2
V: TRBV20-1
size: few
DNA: TGCAGTGCCCCTTTCCCGGGGCTGAACACCGGGGAGCTGTTTTTT
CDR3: CSAPFPGLNTGELFF

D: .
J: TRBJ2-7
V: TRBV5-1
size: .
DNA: TGCGCCATCTACGAGCAGTACTTC
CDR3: CAIYEQYF

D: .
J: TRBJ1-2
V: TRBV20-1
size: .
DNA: TGCAGTGCTAGAGCCAGGGCCTTGCAGGGGTCATCTAACTATGGCTACACCTTC
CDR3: CSARARALQGSSNYGYTF

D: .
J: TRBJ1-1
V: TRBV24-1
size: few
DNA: TGTGCCACCAGTGCCTTAGGAAGCACTGAAGCTTTCTTT
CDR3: CATSALGSTEAFF

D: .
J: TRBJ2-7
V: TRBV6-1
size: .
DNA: TGTGCCAGTAGGGGCTTACTGGGGCCGGGCGAGCAGTACTTC
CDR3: CASRGLLGPGEQYF

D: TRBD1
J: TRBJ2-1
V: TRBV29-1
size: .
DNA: TGCAGCGTTCCTGACAGGGGGCGCAATGAGCAGTTCTTC
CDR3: CSVPDRGRNEQFF

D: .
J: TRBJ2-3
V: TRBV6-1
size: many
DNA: TGTGCCAGCAGTCAACCAGATCAGGCAGATACGCAGTATTTT
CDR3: CASSQPDQADTQYF

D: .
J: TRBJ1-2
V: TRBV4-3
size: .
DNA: TGCGCCAGCAGCCAAGATAAGGGAGACTTTTACTATGGCTACACCTTC
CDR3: CASSQDKGDFYYGYTF

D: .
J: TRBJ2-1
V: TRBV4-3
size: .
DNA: TGCGCCAGCAGCCAAGATACGGAGGGGAACAATGAGCAGTTCTTC
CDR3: CASSQDTEGNNEQFF

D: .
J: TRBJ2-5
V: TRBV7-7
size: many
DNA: TGTGCTAGCGGTCTCCCGATGACAGGCGAAGAGACCCAGTACTTC
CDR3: CASGLPMTGEETQYF

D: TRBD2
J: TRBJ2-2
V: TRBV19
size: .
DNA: TGTGCCAGTAGTATTATGAGCGGGGAGAACACCGGGGAGCTGTTTTTT
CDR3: CASSIMSGENTGELFF

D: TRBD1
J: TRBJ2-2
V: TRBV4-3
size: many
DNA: TGCGCCAGCAGCCAAGAATTCCGGGGACAGGCGAACACCGGGGAGCTGTTTTTT
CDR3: CASSQEFRGQANTGELFF

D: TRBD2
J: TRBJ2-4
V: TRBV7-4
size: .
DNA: TGTGCCAGCAGCTTGGTAGCGGGGCCCTTAGCCAAAAACATTCAGTACTTC
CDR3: CASSLVAGPLAKNIQYF

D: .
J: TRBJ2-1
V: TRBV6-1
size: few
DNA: TGTGCCAGCAGTTGGGACTTCTACAATGAGCAGTTCTTC
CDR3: CASSWDFYNEQFF

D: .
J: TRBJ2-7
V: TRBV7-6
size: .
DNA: TGTGCCAGCTTTCCTCTCCCTGAACGGGTTGACTACGAGCAGTACTTC
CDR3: CASFPLPERVDYEQYF

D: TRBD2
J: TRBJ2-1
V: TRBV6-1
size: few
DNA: TGTGCCAGCAGTGAATCGGTAGCGGGGGACTCCTACAATGAGCAGTTCTTC
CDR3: CASSESVAGDSYNEQFF

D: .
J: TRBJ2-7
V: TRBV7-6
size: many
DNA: TGTGCCAGCAGCCCACAGGGACGATACGAGCAGTACTTC
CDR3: CASSPQGRYEQYF

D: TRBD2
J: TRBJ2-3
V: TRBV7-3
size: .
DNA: TGTGCCAGCAGCTTAACCCTCGGGACTAGCAGGAGCACAGATACGCAGTATTTT
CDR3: CASSLTLGTSRSTDTQYF

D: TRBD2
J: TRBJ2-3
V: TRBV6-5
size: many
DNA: TGTGCCAGCAGTTACCGGACTAGCGGGGCCACAGATACGCAGTATTTT
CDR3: CASSYRTSGATDTQYF

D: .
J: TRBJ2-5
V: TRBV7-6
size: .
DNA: TGTGCCAGCAGCGAACGGGTCAGGGGAGAAGAGACCCAGTACTTC
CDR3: CASSERVRGEETQYF

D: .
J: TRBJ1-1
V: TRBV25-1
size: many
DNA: TGTGCCAGCAGTGAATTAAGCCCGACGGACATGAACACTGAAGCTTTCTTT
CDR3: CASSELSPTDMNTEAFF

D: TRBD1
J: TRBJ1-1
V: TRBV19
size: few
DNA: TGTGCCAGTAGCCCCGACAGGGTAACTTCGAACACTGAAGCTTTCTTT
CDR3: CASSPDRVTSNTEAFF

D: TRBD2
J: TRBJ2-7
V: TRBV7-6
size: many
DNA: TGTGCCAGCAGTCCGAACCGACTAGCGGGGGCAGGGGAGCAGTACTTC
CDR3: CASSPNRLAGAGEQYF

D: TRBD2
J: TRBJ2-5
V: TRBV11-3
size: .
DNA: TGTGCCAACAGCCCGTACGGGGGCGCGTCGGGGACTAGCGGGGAGGAGACCCAGTACTTC
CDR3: CANSPYGGASGTSGEETQYF

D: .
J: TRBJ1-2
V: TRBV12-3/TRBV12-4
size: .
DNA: TGTGCCAGCAGGGCCTTGTGGGCCCCTTCCTATGGCTACACCTTC
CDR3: CASRALWAPSYGYTF

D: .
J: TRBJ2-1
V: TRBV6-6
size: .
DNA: TGTGCCAGCAGTGTGAGGGCCCCCCACAATGAGCAGTTCTTC
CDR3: CASSVRAPHNEQFF

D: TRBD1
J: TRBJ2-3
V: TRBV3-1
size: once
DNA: TGTGCCAGCAGCCAAAGGGACAGTCGTAGAGATACGCAGTATTTT
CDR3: CASSQRDSRRDTQYF

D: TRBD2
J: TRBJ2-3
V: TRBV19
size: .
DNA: TGTGCCAGTAGTATTCCGGGACTAGCGGGGGGAATCAGCACAGATACGCAGTATTTT
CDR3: CASSIPGLAGGISTDTQYF

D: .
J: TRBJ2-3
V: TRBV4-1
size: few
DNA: TGCGCCAGCAGCCGGGCGGGGACCACAGATACGCAGTATTTT
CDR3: CASSRAGTTDTQYF

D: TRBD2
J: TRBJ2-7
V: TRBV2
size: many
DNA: TGTGCCAGCCCCAGGACTAGCGTGACTCCCTACGAGCAGTACTTC
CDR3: CASPRTSVTPYEQYF

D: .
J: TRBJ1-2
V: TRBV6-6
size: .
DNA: TGTGCCAGCAGCGACCGGGGGGGGGCGACAGACTATGGCTACACCTTC
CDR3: CASSDRGGATDYGYTF

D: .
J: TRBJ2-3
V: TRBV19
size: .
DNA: TGTGCCAGTAACCCAACTAGCTCCACGGGCACAGATACGCAGTATTTT
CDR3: CASNPTSSTGTDTQYF

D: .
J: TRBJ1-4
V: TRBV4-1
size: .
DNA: TGCGCCAGCAGCCCTTGGGACGGGAATGAAAAACTGTTTTTT
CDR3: CASSPWDGNEKLFF

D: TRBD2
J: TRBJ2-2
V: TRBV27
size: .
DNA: TGTGCCAGCAGTTTAGTTGGCGGGGGAGTCTCCGGGGAGCTGTTTTTT
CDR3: CASSLVGGGVSGELFF

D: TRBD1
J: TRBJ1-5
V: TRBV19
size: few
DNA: TGTGCCAGTAGTATAGGCCCAGGACAGGGTAATCAGCCCCAGCATTTT
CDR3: CASSIGPGQGNQPQHF

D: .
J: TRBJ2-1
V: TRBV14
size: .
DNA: TGTGCCAGCAGCGGCCTTACTAAACAGAGGAATGAGCAGTTCTTC
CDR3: CASSGLTKQRNEQFF

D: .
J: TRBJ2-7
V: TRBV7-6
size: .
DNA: TGTGCCAGCAGCCCCCTCGGCCCAACCTACGAGCAGTACTTC
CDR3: CASSPLGPTYEQYF

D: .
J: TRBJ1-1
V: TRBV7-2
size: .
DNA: TGTGCCAGCAGCTCCCAGGGGCGTAGTATGATCTACCCTGAAGCTTTCTTT
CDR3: CASSSQGRSMIYPEAFF

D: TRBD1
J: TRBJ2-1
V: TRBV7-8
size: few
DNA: TGTGCCAGCAGTTCCACCAGGGGGACGGTAAATGAGCAGTTCTTC
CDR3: CASSSTRGTVNEQFF

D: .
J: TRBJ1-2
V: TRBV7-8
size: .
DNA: TGTGCCAGCAGCCCCTTTGTGGGAGTCTATGGCTACACCTTC
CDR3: CASSPFVGVYGYTF

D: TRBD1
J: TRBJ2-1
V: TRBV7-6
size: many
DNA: TGTGCCAGCAGCCTGACAGGGCCTGACTACAATGAGCAGTTCTTC
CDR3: CASSLTGPDYNEQFF

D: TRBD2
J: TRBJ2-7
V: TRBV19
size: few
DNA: TGTGCCAGTAGTGCCGGACTAGCCGGGGAGCAGTACTTC
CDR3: CASSAGLAGEQYF

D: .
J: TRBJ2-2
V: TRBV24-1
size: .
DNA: TGTGCCACCGAAACCTGGGACCGCCAATCGGACACCGGGGAGCTGTTTTTT
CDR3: CATETWDRQSDTGELFF

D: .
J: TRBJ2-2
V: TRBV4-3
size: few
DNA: TGCGCCAGCAGCCAAGGGAGGGGACGTTTGGGGGAGCTGTTTTTT
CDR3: CASSQGRGRLGELFF

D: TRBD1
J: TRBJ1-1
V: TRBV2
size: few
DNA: TGTGCCAGCAGTGAAATTAACAGGGGGTCCATGAACACTGAAGCTTTCTTT
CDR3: CASSEINRGSMNTEAFF

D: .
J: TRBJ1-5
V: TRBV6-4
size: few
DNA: TGTGCCAGCAGTGAATGGCAGAGCCAGCCCCAGCATTTT
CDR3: CASSEWQSQPQHF

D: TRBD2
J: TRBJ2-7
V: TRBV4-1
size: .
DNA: TGCGCCAGCAGCCAAGATCTAGCGGGGCTCGACGAGCAGTACTTC
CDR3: CASSQDLAGLDEQYF

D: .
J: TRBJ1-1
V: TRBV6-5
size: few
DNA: TGTGCCAGCAGTTACGGCGGGTCAGTTACTGAAGCTTTCTTT
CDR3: CASSYGGSVTEAFF

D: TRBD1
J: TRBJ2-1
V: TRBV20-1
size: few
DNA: TGCAGTGCTAGAGCTACGGGACAGGGATCCTACAATGAGCAGTTCTTC
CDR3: CSARATGQGSYNEQFF

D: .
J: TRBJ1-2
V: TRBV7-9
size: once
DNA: TGTGCCAGCAGCTTAGGAGGGGGGCAGATCTATGGCTACACCTTC
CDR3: CASSLGGGQIYGYTF

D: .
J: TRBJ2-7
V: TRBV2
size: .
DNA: TGTGCCAGCAGTTTGGGTTTTCGACGGGACGAGCAGTACTTC
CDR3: CASSLGFRRDEQYF

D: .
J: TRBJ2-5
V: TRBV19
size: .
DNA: TGTGCCAGTAGACCCTCCCTCGGGAACCAAGAGACCCAGTACTTC
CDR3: CASRPSLGNQETQYF

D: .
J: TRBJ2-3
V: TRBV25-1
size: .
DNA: TGTGCCAGCAGTGAATACGGGACTAGCACAGATACGCAGTATTTT
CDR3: CASSEYGTSTDTQYF

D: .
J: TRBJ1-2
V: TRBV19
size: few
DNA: TGTGCCAGTATGATGAATTGGAGGAACTATGGCTACACCTTC
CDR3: CASMMNWRNYGYTF